The subject of this entry is one T cell receptor beta chain. This CDR3 region has 17 residues. Trimming shortened V by 6 bases and J by 2 bases, and 23 bases separated the two germline ends. The source of the sample is a study of shared clonotypes between healthy human individuals. Assay used: immunoSEQ multiplex PCR; TCRdb lists only in-frame clones, some missing. The sample contains about 2.1 million clones, 85% to 95% of which appear only once. Naive CD8 cells lacked CD45RO, underwent positive selection for CCR7 and left out terminally differentiated effector memory CD45RA+ cells. The sequenced sample was naive CD8+ T cells from PBMCs. The chain has TRBV23-1 and TRBJ2-7; D is perhaps TRBD1 (6 bases). TRBV23-1 is flagged as an ORF with uncertain function. The sequence came from a man younger than 35 in good health. Some clones in this sample may be carry-over from other donors' samples. The CDR3 loop is CASSRPLKGQTPYEQYF. CDR3 coding DNA: TGCGCCAGCAGCCGGCCCCTAAAAGGACAGACACCCTACGAGCAGTACTTC.